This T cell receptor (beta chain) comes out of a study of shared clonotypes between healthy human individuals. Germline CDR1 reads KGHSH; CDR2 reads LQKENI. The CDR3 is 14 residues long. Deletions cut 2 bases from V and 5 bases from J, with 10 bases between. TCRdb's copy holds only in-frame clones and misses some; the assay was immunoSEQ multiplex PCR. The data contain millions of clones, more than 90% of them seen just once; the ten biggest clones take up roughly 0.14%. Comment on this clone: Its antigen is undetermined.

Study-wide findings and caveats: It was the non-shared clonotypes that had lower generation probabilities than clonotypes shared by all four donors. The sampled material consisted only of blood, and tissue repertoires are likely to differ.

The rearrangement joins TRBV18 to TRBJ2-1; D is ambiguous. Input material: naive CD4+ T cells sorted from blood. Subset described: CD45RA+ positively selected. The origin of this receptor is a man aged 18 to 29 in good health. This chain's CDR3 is CASSPGATDNEQFF. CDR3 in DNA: TGTGCCAGCTCACCAGGAGCGACTGACAATGAGCAGTTCTTC.